The present T cell receptor (beta chain) was sequenced within a study of blood T cell repertoires in COVID-19. Study as a whole: The United States, Italy and Spain were the sources of the acute and convalescent COVID-19 samples.

TCRdb's table, derived via immunoSEQ multiplex PCR, lists solely in-frame clones and lacks some. This sample carries 200,000 or so clones, 70% to 90% of them seen once, and the ten largest clones take approximately 11%. The trim removed 4 bases at V and 1 base at J, leaving 1 base unmatched. CDR1 is ENHRY, CDR2 SYGVKD, per germline. This CDR3 has 14 residues. The origin of this receptor is a man aged 30 to 39 who had recovered from COVID-19. Sequencing was carried out using PBMCs or T cells enriched from blood (not recorded which). This chain joins TRBV10-3 and TRBJ1-3, with 7 nucleotides matching TRBD1. The CDR3 spells CAISVTGSGNTIYF. The CDR3 nucleotides read TGTGCCATCAGTGTGACAGGGTCTGGAAACACCATATATTTT.